This T cell receptor beta chain was recovered during a study of T-cell memory formation after mild COVID-19. This CDR3 spans 15 amino acids. TCRdb independently ran MiXCR on the 5' RACE reads; one entry per CDR3 protein. Among 540,000 or so distinct CDR3 sequences listed, around 20% were seen once. The material sequenced was PBMCs or a T cell subset sorted from them (not recorded which). The clonotype was recovered from an adult woman who had mild COVID-19 (a few samples of this study predate the infection). Cell type and time point are not known. The rearrangement links TRBV21-1 to TRBJ2-7; TRBD1 reflects the table's D call only, with no check against the DNA. TRBV21-1 is tagged as a pseudogene. The CDR3 sequence: CASSKGAGTGHEQYF. The CDR3 coding sequence is TGTGCCAGCAGCAAAGGGGCCGGGACAGGGCACGAGCAGTACTTC.